This is a list of T cell receptor beta chains from one sample in a study of lymphopenia after photon versus proton radiotherapy. Generated by immunoSEQ multiplex PCR, the TCRdb table keeps only in-frame clones and is missing some. The profile covers around 64,000 clones, with 85% to 95% appearing a single time and about 2% taken by the ten largest. Here the sequenced sample was peripheral blood, taken from a patient treated with photon-based radiotherapy. The receptors were gathered from a woman between 35 and 50 years old with cholangiocarcinoma. CDR3s include the opening cysteine and the closing phenylalanine or tryptophan. D genes are given only for firm matches. Where a row states a size, it is once, few, many or the class of an expanded clone; other rows omit it.

J gene,clone size,D gene,V gene,CDR3 DNA,CDR3 protein
TRBJ1-2,once,TRBD1,TRBV6-6,TGTGCCAGCACCCTTGCCTCGACAGGGGGTCAAGGCTACACCTTC,CASTLASTGGQGYTF
TRBJ1-5,-,-,TRBV7-9,TGTGCCAGCAGCTCGGACACAGATCAGCCCCAGCATTTT,CASSSDTDQPQHF
TRBJ2-1,-,TRBD1,TRBV27,TGTGCCAGCAGTCCCCAGGACAGGGCTAGGAATGAGCAGTTCTTC,CASSPQDRARNEQFF
TRBJ2-3,-,-,TRBV4-2,TGTGCCAGCAGCCCCGGTAGCCCCGATACGCAGTATTTT,CASSPGSPDTQYF
TRBJ2-7,-,TRBD1,TRBV10-2,TGCGCCAGCAGTGGGACAGGGGGGGGCGAGCAGTACTTC,CASSGTGGGEQYF
TRBJ2-7,-,TRBD1,TRBV4-1,TGCGCCAGCAGCCCCCGTAAGGGAGGGACAGGGGTAATCGAGCAGTACTTC,CASSPRKGGTGVIEQYF
TRBJ1-5,few,TRBD1,TRBV5-1,TGCGCCAGCAGCAGGGGGCACAATCAGCCCCAGCATTTT,CASSRGHNQPQHF
TRBJ1-5,once,-,TRBV30,TGTGCCTGGAGTCCTCAAGGTGATCAGCCCCAGCATTTT,CAWSPQGDQPQHF
TRBJ2-2,-,TRBD1,TRBV28,TGTGCCAGCAGTTCTGAGGTGGGGACAGGGAGACTCGTCGGGGAGCTGTTTTTT,CASSSEVGTGRLVGELFF
TRBJ1-1,few,-,TRBV7-9,TGTGCCAGCAGCTTCCAGGGGATGAACACTGAAGCTTTCTTT,CASSFQGMNTEAFF
TRBJ2-7,-,-,TRBV7-3,TGTGCCAGCAGCTTACCGGGACCCGGTCGCGAGCAGTACTTC,CASSLPGPGREQYF
TRBJ2-1,-,TRBD2,TRBV7-2,TGTGCCAGCAGCTTCCCGCCACCATTAGCGGGAGGGAACAATGAGCAGTTCTTC,CASSFPPPLAGGNNEQFF
TRBJ1-6,-,-,TRBV7-3,TGTGCCAGCAGCCAATTTACCTCGATCTCCTATAATTCACCCCTCCACTTT,CASSQFTSISYNSPLHF
TRBJ2-1,-,TRBD1,TRBV2,TGTGCCAGCAGTGAAGCACCGGGACAGGGGAGTGAGCAGTTCTTC,CASSEAPGQGSEQFF
TRBJ1-2,-,-,TRBV19,TGTGCCAGTAGTATAGATCCTACAGTCTATGGCTACACCTTC,CASSIDPTVYGYTF
TRBJ2-3,-,-,TRBV19,TGTGCGACCGCAGGGCGATTCACAGATACGCAGTATTTT,CATAGRFTDTQYF
TRBJ2-4,-,-,TRBV28,TGTGCCACCATAGGGGGAGCATACAAAAACATTCAGTACTTC,CATIGGAYKNIQYF
TRBJ1-1,-,-,TRBV7-2,TGTGCCAGCAGCTTAAACGGATTCACTGAAGCTTTCTTT,CASSLNGFTEAFF
TRBJ2-1,-,-,TRBV28,TGTGCCAGCAGTTTCACGGGAGTGGGCTCCTACAATGAGCAGTTCTTC,CASSFTGVGSYNEQFF
TRBJ2-5,-,TRBD2,TRBV6-5,TGTGCCAGCAGTTACTATGGACTAGCGGGAGTTGAGACCCAGTACTTC,CASSYYGLAGVETQYF
TRBJ2-5,-,TRBD2,TRBV9,TGTGCCAGCAGCGCCATAGCGGGGGGGCTGGAGACCCAGTACTTC,CASSAIAGGLETQYF
TRBJ1-5,-,-,TRBV19,TGTGCCAGTACTAGGGGACTCAATCAGCCCCAGCATTTT,CASTRGLNQPQHF
TRBJ2-2,few,-,TRBV25-1,TGTGCCACCGGGGCGGGTAGCGTGAGGATCGGGGAGCTGTTTTTT,CATGAGSVRIGELFF
TRBJ2-3,-,-,TRBV9,TGTGCCAGCAGCGTAGACCCTCTACTCACAGATACGCAGTATTTT,CASSVDPLLTDTQYF
TRBJ1-5,once,-,TRBV6-5,TGTGCCACTCAAAAGGATAATGGCAATCAGCCCCAGCATTTT,CATQKDNGNQPQHF
TRBJ2-7,-,-,TRBV6-5,TGTGCCAGCAGTTATTCCGGGACACAGCTCGAGCAGTACTTC,CASSYSGTQLEQYF
TRBJ2-2,-,-,TRBV7-3,TGTGCCAGCAGGGATACACCGGGACCGAACACCGGGGAGCTGTTTTTT,CASRDTPGPNTGELFF
TRBJ1-1,once,TRBD1,TRBV6-5,TGTGCCAGCAGTTACGGGACAGGGAACACTGAAGCTTTCTTT,CASSYGTGNTEAFF
TRBJ2-7,-,-,TRBV28,TGTGCCAGCAGTTCCTTCTCCTTTGAGCAGTACTTC,CASSSFSFEQYF
TRBJ1-1,once,-,TRBV4-2,TGTGCCAGCAGCCAAGGGGATCCGAACACTGAAGCTTTCTTT,CASSQGDPNTEAFF
TRBJ2-3,-,-,TRBV5-1,TGCGCCAGCAGCTTGAGCGGCAGGCTAATGGATACGCAGTATTTT,CASSLSGRLMDTQYF
TRBJ2-2,few,-,TRBV5-4,TGTGCCAGCAGCTTGAGGGGGGCAAGAACCGGGGAGCTGTTTTTT,CASSLRGARTGELFF
TRBJ2-5,-,-,TRBV7-8,TGTGCCAGCAGCGTGCGGAGCTCACGGGAGACCCAGTACTTC,CASSVRSSRETQYF
TRBJ1-1,once,-,TRBV5-5,TGTGCCAGCAGCCCCCGGGGGGTCCGTACTGAAGCTTTCTTT,CASSPRGVRTEAFF
TRBJ1-1,-,-,TRBV16,TGTGCCAGCAGCCCCCCCGGTTTGAACACTGAAGCTTTCTTT,CASSPPGLNTEAFF
TRBJ2-7,-,-,TRBV30,TGTGCCTGGAGTAGAGGGTACGAGCAGTACTTC,CAWSRGYEQYF
TRBJ2-1,-,-,TRBV5-1,TGCGCCAGCAGCTGGGACTTTTCCTACAATGAGCAGTTCTTC,CASSWDFSYNEQFF
TRBJ1-6,few,-,TRBV6-1,TGTGCCAGCAGTGAAGCTATTGGTTTCCATAATTCACCCCTCCACTTT,CASSEAIGFHNSPLHF
TRBJ2-1,-,-,TRBV21-1,TGTGCCAGCAGCAAAGGAGAGGGGGCGCTTCCCTACAATGAGCAGTTCTTC,CASSKGEGALPYNEQFF
TRBJ1-3,-,-,TRBV18,TGTGCCAGCTCACTCGATCAGGGACCTGGAAACACCATATATTTT,CASSLDQGPGNTIYF
TRBJ2-5,-,-,TRBV28,TGTGCCAGCAGTCCGTATCTACGGGCAGGCCAAGAGACCCAGTACTTC,CASSPYLRAGQETQYF
TRBJ2-5,-,TRBD2,TRBV5-4,TGTGCCAGCAGCTTGGACTCTAGCGGCGTGACCCAGTACTTC,CASSLDSSGVTQYF
TRBJ2-7,-,-,TRBV14,TGTGCCAGCAGCCCTTCCTCAAGACACATAACTAGGTCCGAGCAGTACTTC,CASSPSSRHITRSEQYF
TRBJ2-3,-,-,TRBV5-4,TGTGCCAGCAGCTCCTCGCCGGGGGCCCGCACAGATACGCAGTATTTT,CASSSSPGARTDTQYF
TRBJ2-5,-,TRBD1,TRBV11-1,TGTGCCAGCAGCTTAGGCGGCAGGGGGAGCCAAGAGACCCAGTACTTC,CASSLGGRGSQETQYF
TRBJ1-1,-,-,TRBV19,TGTGCCAGTAGTCCCGGGACACCTGAAGCTTTCTTT,CASSPGTPEAFF
TRBJ2-5,-,-,TRBV5-4,TGTGCCAGCAGTTATAGCGGAGAGACCCAGTACTTC,CASSYSGETQYF
TRBJ1-6,-,TRBD1,TRBV7-2,TGTGCCAGCAGCTTAGTGATCACAGGGGTTGATTCACCCCTCCACTTT,CASSLVITGVDSPLHF
TRBJ2-4,-,-,TRBV29-1,TGCAGCGTTCTCCAGTTAGACATTCAGTACTTC,CSVLQLDIQYF
TRBJ1-1,-,-,TRBV21-1,TGTGCCAGCAGCAAAGCGCTTGAGGTTCCAGCTTTCTTT,CASSKALEVPAFF
TRBJ1-2,-,TRBD1,TRBV11-1,TGTGCCAGCAGCCCTGGGACAGGGGGCTTGAGGGGCTACACCTTC,CASSPGTGGLRGYTF
TRBJ1-3,-,-,TRBV7-6,TGTGCCAGCAGTTCTGGTGCTGGAAACACCATATATTTT,CASSSGAGNTIYF